This T cell receptor beta chain was sequenced in a study of blood T cells in healthy people across ages. Concerning this clonotype: Its matching antigen is unknown.

The germline V gene has CDR1 WNHNN and CDR2 SYGVQD (reference sequence). Trimming took off 3 bases at V and 5 bases at J, with 16 bases between the two ends. The CDR3 has 15 amino acids. Alongside a J-beta primer mix, a sample-barcoded 5' primer served in a second PCR lasting roughly 7 to 12 cycles. With 12 random nucleotides, a template-switch adaptor tagged each individual cDNA molecule. Sequencing recovered at least 3 million CDR3-containing paired-end reads from each sample. Via MiXCR, TCRdb re-called the 5' RACE reads, giving one row per CDR3 protein. The sample lists under 1,000,000 distinct CDR3 sequences, 35% to 60% occurring once. Study-level results: In long-lived donors, naive CD4+ cell counts and diversity exceeded those of aged donors. Getting older went along with TCR beta diversity per million T cells dropping roughly linearly.

The sequence came from a man older than 75 in good health. The sequenced sample was blood. The chain has TRBV10-1 and TRBJ2-5; a possible D gene is TRBD2 (6 bases). The CDR3 protein is CASSDGGTAGETQYF. The CDR3 DNA reads TGCGCCAGCAGTGATGGAGGGACCGCTGGGGAGACCCAGTACTTC.